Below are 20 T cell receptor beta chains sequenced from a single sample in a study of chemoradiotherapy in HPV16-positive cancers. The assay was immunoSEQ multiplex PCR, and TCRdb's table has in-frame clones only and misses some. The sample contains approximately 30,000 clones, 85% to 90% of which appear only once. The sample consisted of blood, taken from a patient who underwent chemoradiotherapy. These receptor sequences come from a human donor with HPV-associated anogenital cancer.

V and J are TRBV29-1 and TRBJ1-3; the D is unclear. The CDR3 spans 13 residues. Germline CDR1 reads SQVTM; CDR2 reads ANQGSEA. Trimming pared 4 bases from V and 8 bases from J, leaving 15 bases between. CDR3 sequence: CSVVDTFKDTIYF. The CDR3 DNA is TGCAGCGTTGTTGACACTTTTAAGGACACCATATATTTT.

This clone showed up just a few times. For the CDR3, the DNA is TGTGCCAGCAGTGTTAATACCCAGGCTGGAGGCCTCCACTTT. As protein: CASSVNTQAGGLHF. This sequence joins TRBV25-1 and TRBJ1-6; D remains ambiguous. This CDR3 has 14 residues. Trimming took off 4 bases at V and 15 bases at J, with 19 bases between the two ends. The germline V gene encodes CDR1 MGHDK and CDR2 SYGVNS. The complete variable domain, with remaining parts taken from reference TRBV25-1 and TRBJ1-6, reads EADIYQTPRYLVIGTGKKITLECSQTMGHDKMYWYQQDPGMELHLIHYSYGVNSTEKGDLSSESTVSRIRTEHFPLTLESARPSHTSQYLCASSVNTQAGGLHFGNGTRLTVT.

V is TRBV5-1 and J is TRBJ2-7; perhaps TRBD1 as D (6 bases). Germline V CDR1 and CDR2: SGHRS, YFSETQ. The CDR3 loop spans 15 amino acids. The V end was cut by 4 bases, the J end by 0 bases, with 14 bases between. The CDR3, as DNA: TGCGCCAGCAGCAGACAGGCGACCCCCTCCTACGAGCAGTACTTC. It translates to CASSRQATPSYEQYF.

CDR3 sequence: CASQRGTGYTDTQYF. In DNA, the CDR3 is TGTGCCTCCCAACGGGGGACAGGGTACACAGATACGCAGTATTTT. This chain connects TRBV6-5 to TRBJ2-3; TRBD1 agrees at 9 bases. V lost 11 bases to trimming and J lost 2 bases; unmatched junction nucleotides: 11. The germline gives CDR1 MNHEY, CDR2 SVGAGI. The CDR3 runs to 15 residues.

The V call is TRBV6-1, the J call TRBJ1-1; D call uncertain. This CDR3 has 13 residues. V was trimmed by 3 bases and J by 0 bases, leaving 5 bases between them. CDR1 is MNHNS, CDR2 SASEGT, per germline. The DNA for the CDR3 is TGTGCCAGCAGTGAGTCTCTGAACACTGAAGCTTTCTTT. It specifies CASSESLNTEAFF.

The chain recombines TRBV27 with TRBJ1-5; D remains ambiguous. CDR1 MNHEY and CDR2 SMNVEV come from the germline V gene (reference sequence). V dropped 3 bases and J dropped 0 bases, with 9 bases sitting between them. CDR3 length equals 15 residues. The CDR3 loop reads CASSFRSGSNQPQHF. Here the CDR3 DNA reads TGTGCCAGCAGTTTCAGGAGCGGTAGCAATCAGCCCCAGCATTTT.

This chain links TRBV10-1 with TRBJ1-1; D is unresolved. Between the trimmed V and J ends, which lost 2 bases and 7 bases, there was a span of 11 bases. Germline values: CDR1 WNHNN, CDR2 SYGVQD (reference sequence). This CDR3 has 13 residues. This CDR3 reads CASSEDHELEAFF. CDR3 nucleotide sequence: TGCGCCAGCAGTGAGGATCACGAGCTTGAAGCTTTCTTT.

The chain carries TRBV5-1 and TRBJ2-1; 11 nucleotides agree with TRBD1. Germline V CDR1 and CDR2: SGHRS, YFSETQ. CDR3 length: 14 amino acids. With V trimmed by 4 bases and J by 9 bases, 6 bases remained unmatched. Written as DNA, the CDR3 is TGCGCCAGCAGCCGTGGACAGGGGGCGAGTGAGCAGTTCTTC. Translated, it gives CASSRGQGASEQFF.

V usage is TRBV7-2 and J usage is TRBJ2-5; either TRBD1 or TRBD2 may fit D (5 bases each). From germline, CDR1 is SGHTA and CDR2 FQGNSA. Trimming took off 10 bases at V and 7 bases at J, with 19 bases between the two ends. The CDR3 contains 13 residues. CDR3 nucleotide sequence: TGTGCCACGGGACCCCGGGTGTCCGCGACCCAGTACTTC. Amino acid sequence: CATGPRVSATQYF.

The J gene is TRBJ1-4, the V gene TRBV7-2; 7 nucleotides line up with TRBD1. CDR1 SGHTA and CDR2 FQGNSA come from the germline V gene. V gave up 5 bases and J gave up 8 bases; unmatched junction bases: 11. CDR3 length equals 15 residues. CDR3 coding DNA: TGTGCCAGCAGCCTCCCCACAGGGGCTAGCGAAAAACTGTTTTTT. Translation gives CASSLPTGASEKLFF.

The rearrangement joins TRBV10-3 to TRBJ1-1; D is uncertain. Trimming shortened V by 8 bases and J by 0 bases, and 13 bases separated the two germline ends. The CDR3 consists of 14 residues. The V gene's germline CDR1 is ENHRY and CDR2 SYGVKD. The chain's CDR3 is CAILGGPLNTEAFF. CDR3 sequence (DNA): TGTGCCATCCTTGGAGGGCCCCTGAACACTGAAGCTTTCTTT.

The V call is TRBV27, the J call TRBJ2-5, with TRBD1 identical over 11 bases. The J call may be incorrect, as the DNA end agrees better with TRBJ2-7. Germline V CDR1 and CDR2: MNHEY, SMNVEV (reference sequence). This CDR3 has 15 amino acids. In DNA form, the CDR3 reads TGTGCCAGCAGTTTAACCGGAGGGACAGGGGGCGAGCAGTACTTC. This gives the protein CASSLTGGTGGEQYF.

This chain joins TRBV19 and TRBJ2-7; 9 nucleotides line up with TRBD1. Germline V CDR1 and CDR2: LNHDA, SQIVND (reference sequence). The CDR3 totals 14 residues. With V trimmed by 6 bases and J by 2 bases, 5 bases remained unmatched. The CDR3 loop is CASRWGTGPYEQYF. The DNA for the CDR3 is TGTGCCAGTAGATGGGGGACAGGGCCCTACGAGCAGTACTTC.

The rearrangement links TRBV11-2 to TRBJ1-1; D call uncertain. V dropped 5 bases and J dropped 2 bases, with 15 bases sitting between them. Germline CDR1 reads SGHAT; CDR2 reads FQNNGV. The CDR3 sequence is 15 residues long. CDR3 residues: CASSPPAAYNTEAFF. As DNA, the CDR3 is TGTGCCAGCAGCCCGCCCGCGGCGTATAACACTGAAGCTTTCTTT. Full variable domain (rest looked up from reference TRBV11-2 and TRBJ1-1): EAGVAQSPRYKIIEKRQSVAFWCNPISGHATLYWYQQILGQGPKLLIQFQNNGVVDDSQLPKDRFSAERLKGVDSTLKIQPAKLEDSAVYLCASSPPAAYNTEAFFGQGTRLTVV.

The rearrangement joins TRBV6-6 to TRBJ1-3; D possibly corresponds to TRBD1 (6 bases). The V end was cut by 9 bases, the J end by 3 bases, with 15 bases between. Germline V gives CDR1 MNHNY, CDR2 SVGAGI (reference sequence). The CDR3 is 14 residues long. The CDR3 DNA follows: TGTGCCAGTCGTACAGGGAAAGATGGAAACACCATATATTTT. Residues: CASRTGKDGNTIYF.

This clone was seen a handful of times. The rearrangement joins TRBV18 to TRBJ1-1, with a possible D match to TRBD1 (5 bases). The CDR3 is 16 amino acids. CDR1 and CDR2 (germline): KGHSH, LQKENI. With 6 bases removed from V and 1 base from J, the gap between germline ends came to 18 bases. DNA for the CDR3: TGTGCCAGCTCGTCCTGGGGACCCCTCAAGAACACTGAAGCTTTCTTT. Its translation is CASSSWGPLKNTEAFF. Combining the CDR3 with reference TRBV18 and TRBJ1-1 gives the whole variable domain NAGVMQNPRHLVRRRGQEARLRCSPMKGHSHVYWYRQLPEEGLKFMVYLQKENIIDESGMPKERFSAEFPKEGPSILRIQQVVRGDSAAYFCASSSWGPLKNTEAFFGQGTRLTVV.

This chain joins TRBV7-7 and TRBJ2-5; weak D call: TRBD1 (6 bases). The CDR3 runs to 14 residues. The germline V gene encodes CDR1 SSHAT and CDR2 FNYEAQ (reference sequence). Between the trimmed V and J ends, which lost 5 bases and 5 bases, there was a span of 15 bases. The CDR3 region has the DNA TGTGCCAGCAGCACCGGACAGCCAGGGGAGACCCAGTACTTC. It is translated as CASSTGQPGETQYF.

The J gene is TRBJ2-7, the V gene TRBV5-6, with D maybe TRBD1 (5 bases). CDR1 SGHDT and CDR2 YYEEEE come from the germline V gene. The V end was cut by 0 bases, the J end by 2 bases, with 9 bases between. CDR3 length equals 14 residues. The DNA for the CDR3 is TGTGCCAGCAGCTTGGCAGGGATCCCCTACGAGCAGTACTTC. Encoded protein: CASSLAGIPYEQYF.

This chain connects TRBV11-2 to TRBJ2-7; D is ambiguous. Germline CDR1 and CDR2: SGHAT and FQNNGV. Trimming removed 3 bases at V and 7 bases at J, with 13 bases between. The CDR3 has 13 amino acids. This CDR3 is CASSFRSEWEQYF. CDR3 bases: TGTGCCAGCAGCTTCCGATCGGAGTGGGAGCAGTACTTC.

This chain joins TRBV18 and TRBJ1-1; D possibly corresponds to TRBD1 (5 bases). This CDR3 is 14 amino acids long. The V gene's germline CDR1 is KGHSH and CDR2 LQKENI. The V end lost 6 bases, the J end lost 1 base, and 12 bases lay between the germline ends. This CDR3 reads CASSLGHENTEAFF. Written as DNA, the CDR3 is TGTGCCAGCTCCCTCGGACATGAGAACACTGAAGCTTTCTTT.